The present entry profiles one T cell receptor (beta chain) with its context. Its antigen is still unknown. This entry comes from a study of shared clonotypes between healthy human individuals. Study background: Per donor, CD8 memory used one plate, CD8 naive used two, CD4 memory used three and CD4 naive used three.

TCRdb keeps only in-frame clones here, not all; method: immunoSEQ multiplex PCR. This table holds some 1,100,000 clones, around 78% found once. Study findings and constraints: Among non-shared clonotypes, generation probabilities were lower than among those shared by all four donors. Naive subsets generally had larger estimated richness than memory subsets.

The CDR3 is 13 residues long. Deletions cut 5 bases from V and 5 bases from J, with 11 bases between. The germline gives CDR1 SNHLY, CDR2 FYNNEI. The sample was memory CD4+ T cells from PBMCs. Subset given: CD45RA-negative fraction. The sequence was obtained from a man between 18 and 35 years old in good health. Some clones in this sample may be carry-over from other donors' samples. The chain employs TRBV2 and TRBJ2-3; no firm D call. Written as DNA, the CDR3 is TGTGCCAGCAGTCGTGCGGCTTTAGATACGCAGTATTTT. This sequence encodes CASSRAALDTQYF. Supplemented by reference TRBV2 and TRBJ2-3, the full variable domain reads EPEVTQTPSHQVTQMGQEVILRCVPISNHLYFYWYRQILGQKVEFLVSFYNNEISEKSEIFDDQFSVERPDGSNFTLKIRSTKLEDSAMYFCASSRAALDTQYFGPGTRLTVL.